The 27 T cell receptor beta chains below were found in one sample sequenced in a study of blood T cell repertoires in COVID-19. Sequenced by immunoSEQ multiplex PCR; TCRdb stores in-frame clones only, minus some. The sample consists of roughly 50,000 clones, roughly 80% of them appearing once. Input material: peripheral blood. The receptor set was obtained from a woman at least 80 years old with acute or convalescent COVID-19.

The chain employs TRBV10-3 and TRBJ2-2, with D possibly being TRBD1 (6 bases). Germline CDR1 is ENHRY and CDR2 is SYGVKD. V was clipped by 10 bases and J by 2 bases, with 14 bases between them. This CDR3 is built from 14 residues. The CDR3 DNA is TGTGCCACCACAGGGTCCCTAAACACCGGGGAGCTGTTTTTT. Its translation is CATTGSLNTGELFF.

V gene TRBV3-1 (or the pseudogene TRBV3-2) combines with J gene TRBJ1-2; 10 nucleotides align to TRBD1. CDR1 is LGHDT, CDR2 YNNKEL, per germline (reference sequence). This CDR3 comprises 16 residues. V was clipped by 1 base and J by 3 bases; unmatched bases: 5. CDR3 nucleotide sequence: TGTGCCAGCAGCCAAGGGACAGGGGGGTTTTACTATGGCTACACCTTC. Translation gives CASSQGTGGFYYGYTF.

The CDR3 region has the DNA TGCGCCAGCAGCGGAATCAGGGGATTGGACACCGGGGAGCTGTTTTTT. Encoded protein: CASSGIRGLDTGELFF. J is TRBJ2-2 and V is TRBV10-1; D perhaps matches TRBD1 (6 bases). Looked up from germline, CDR1 is WNHNN and CDR2 is SYGVQD (reference sequence). V shed 6 bases and J shed 3 bases, with 17 bases lying between them. The CDR3 is 16 residues long.

V usage is TRBV11-3 and J usage is TRBJ2-1, with a weak D call TRBD1 (6 bases). With 7 bases removed from V and 5 bases from J, the gap between germline ends came to 18 bases. The length of the CDR3 is 15 residues. Germline assignment: CDR1 SGHNT and CDR2 YENEEA. The CDR3, as DNA: TGTGCCAGCAACGTCGGGCAGGGGATGGACAATGAGCAGTTCTTC. Residues: CASNVGQGMDNEQFF.

The chain is built from TRBV25-1 and TRBJ2-3, with 8 bases lining up with TRBD1. The CDR3 sequence is 14 residues long. V lost 7 bases, J lost 5 bases, and 8 bases stayed unmatched. The germline V gene has CDR1 MGHDK and CDR2 SYGVNS. The CDR3 DNA is TGTGCCAGCAAGAACCCAGGGGGCATAGATACGCAGTATTTT. Protein sequence: CASKNPGGIDTQYF.

The rearrangement uses TRBV11-2 and TRBJ1-1, with TRBD1 as a possible D gene (5 bases). Germline loops: CDR1 SGHAT, CDR2 FQNNGV. The V gene lost 4 bases and the J gene lost 1 base, with 10 bases spanning the gap. The CDR3 is made up of 14 amino acids. The CDR3 region has the DNA TGTGCCAGCAGCTCGACAGCGGGGAACACTGAAGCTTTCTTT. It specifies CASSSTAGNTEAFF.

The V gene is TRBV10-3, the J gene TRBJ2-2; TRBD1 matches 7 bases. The CDR3 totals 15 residues. The trim removed 2 bases at V and 11 bases at J, leaving 11 bases unmatched. Germline values: CDR1 ENHRY, CDR2 SYGVKD. The CDR3 nucleotides are TGTGCCATCAGTGAGCCTCAACAGGGGCGGATTGAGCTGTTTTTT. Protein sequence: CAISEPQQGRIELFF.

The V gene is TRBV6-5, the J gene TRBJ2-1; 13 bases are shared with TRBD2. V lost 10 bases to trimming and J lost 5 bases; unmatched junction nucleotides: 2. Germline CDR1 is MNHEY and CDR2 is SVGAGI. The CDR3 runs 13 residues. CDR3 coding DNA: TGTGCCACCGGGACTAGCGGGGACAATGAGCAGTTCTTC. This gives the protein CATGTSGDNEQFF.

This clone showed up just once. J is TRBJ2-5 and V is TRBV5-1, with 7 bases matching TRBD1. Germline V gene data show CDR1 as SGHRS and CDR2 as YFSETQ. There are 15 residues in the CDR3. J was trimmed by 0 bases and V by 4 bases; bases with no gene match: 6. DNA of the CDR3: TGCGCCAGCAGCGCCGGGACAGTGTACCAAGAGACCCAGTACTTC. It is translated as CASSAGTVYQETQYF. The variable domain in full, with the rest retrieved from reference TRBV5-1 and TRBJ2-5, is KAGVTQTPRYLIKTRGQQVTLSCSPISGHRSVSWYQQTPGQGLQFLFEYFSETQRNKGNFPGRFSGRQFSNSRSEMNVSTLELGDSALYLCASSAGTVYQETQYFGPGTRLLVL.

The J gene is TRBJ1-2, the V gene TRBV5-1; D uncertain. Trimming pared 1 base from V and 3 bases from J, leaving 4 bases between. In germline, CDR1 is SGHRS, CDR2 YFSETQ. CDR3 length: 12 residues. CDR3 sequence reads: CASSLPDYGYTF. The CDR3 DNA follows: TGCGCCAGCAGCTTGCCAGACTATGGCTACACCTTC.

The chain recombines TRBV23-1 with TRBJ1-5; TRBD1 matches 12 bases. TRBV23-1 is an open reading frame, and its role is uncertain. The CDR3 runs to 16 residues. Trimming took 10 bases from V and 2 from J; bases not matched to a gene: 9. This chain's CDR3 is CATSGTGGDGNQPQHF. DNA for the CDR3: TGCGCCACCTCCGGGACAGGGGGCGATGGCAATCAGCCCCAGCATTTT.

This chain joins TRBV2 and TRBJ1-5; 8 positions agree with TRBD1. With V trimmed by 8 bases and J by 7 bases, 16 bases remained unmatched. CDR1 is SNHLY, CDR2 FYNNEI, per germline. The CDR3 consists of 16 residues. CDR3 bases: TGTGCCAGCCGCGGTCCAGTAACAGGGGGAGGGCAGCCCCAGCATTTT. Amino acids: CASRGPVTGGGQPQHF.

The chain recombines TRBV5-1 with TRBJ2-5; 9 bases agree with TRBD1. Germline V lookup: CDR1 SGHRS, CDR2 YFSETQ. The length of the CDR3 is 15 residues. V dropped 2 bases and J dropped 4; count of bases not matched to a gene: 6. The CDR3 DNA is TGCGCCAGCAGCTTAACAGGGGGCGAGGGAGAGACCCAGTACTTC. Its protein is CASSLTGGEGETQYF.

This clone has only one observation. The gene calls are TRBV27 and TRBJ1-1, with D hard to call. Trimming left V 7 bases short and J 11 bases short, with 14 bases between. Germline-derived CDR1 and CDR2 are MNHEY and SMNVEV (reference sequence). This CDR3 is built from 11 residues. CDR3: CASITSRGAFF. The CDR3 nucleotides are TGTGCCAGCATAACGTCCCGAGGGGCTTTCTTT.

This sequence joins TRBV2 and TRBJ2-3; 9 bases fit TRBD1. V was pared by 6 bases and J by 5 bases, with 6 bases of the junction left unmatched. The CDR3 totals 14 residues. The germline CDR1 and CDR2 sequences are SNHLY and FYNNEI. CDR3 DNA sequence: TGTGCCAGCAGCCACAGGGGGCCCAGAGATACGCAGTATTTT. It yields the protein CASSHRGPRDTQYF.

CDR3 loop: CASSLSWPVNTEAFF. The DNA for the CDR3 is TGTGCCAGCAGCTTGTCCTGGCCAGTGAACACTGAAGCTTTCTTT. The rearrangement uses TRBV5-8 and TRBJ1-1; D is uncertain. CDR1 and CDR2 (germline): SGHTS, YDEGEE. The CDR3 is 15 residues long. V was cut by 1 base and J by 0 bases, with 10 bases left in between.

The J gene is TRBJ1-1, the V gene TRBV6-4; possibly TRBD1 for D (5 bases). Trimming shortened V by 4 bases and J by 0 bases, and 27 bases separated the two germline ends. The CDR3 extends over 20 amino acids. Looked up from germline, CDR1 is MRHNA and CDR2 is SNTAGT. The CDR3 is CASSVPLGRAGFEMNTEAFF. The CDR3 DNA is TGTGCCAGCAGTGTCCCTCTTGGCAGGGCGGGATTTGAAATGAACACTGAAGCTTTCTTT.

The chain employs TRBV2 and TRBJ1-5; the D is unclear. Germline V lookup: CDR1 SNHLY, CDR2 FYNNEI. The V end was cut by 4 bases, the J end by 2 bases, with 15 bases between. This CDR3 comprises 16 residues. CDR3 in DNA: TGTGCCAGCAGTGCGTCGGGTACGAGGGGCAATCAGCCCCAGCATTTT. Protein sequence: CASSASGTRGNQPQHF.

The rearrangement joins TRBV28 to TRBJ1-2, with TRBD1 identical over 9 bases. CDR1 is MDHEN and CDR2 is SYDVKM in the germline V gene. The J segment lost 6 bases and the V segment lost 7 bases, leaving 9 bases of the junction unmatched. The CDR3 has 14 residues. CDR3 DNA: TGTGCCAGCACGATACAGGGGGCGTACAATGGCTACACCTTC. Translating it yields CASTIQGAYNGYTF.

The chain couples TRBV3-1 (or the pseudogene TRBV3-2) to TRBJ1-5; D not resolved. The ends were cut back, 1 base at V and 5 bases at J, with 9 bases in the middle. This CDR3 comprises 14 residues. Germline CDR1 is LGHDT and CDR2 is YNNKEL (reference sequence). This CDR3 is CASSQGVADQPQHF. In nucleotides, the CDR3 is TGTGCCAGCAGCCAAGGGGTTGCGGATCAGCCCCAGCATTTT.

The genes are TRBV7-2 and TRBJ1-1; D is ambiguous. The V and J ends lost 4 bases and 4 bases respectively, with 13 bases between them. CDR1 and CDR2 from the germline V gene are SGHTA and FQGNSA. The CDR3 covers 14 residues. CDR3 nucleotides: TGTGCCAGCAGCTCCTCGTGGGCGCCCACTGAAGCTTTCTTT. This translates into CASSSSWAPTEAFF. Together with reference TRBV7-2 and TRBJ1-1, the CDR3 gives the full variable domain: GAGVSQSPSNKVTEKGKDVELRCDPISGHTALYWYRQSLGQGLEFLIYFQGNSAPDKSGLPSDRFSAERTGGSVSTLTIQRTQQEDSAVYLCASSSSWAPTEAFFGQGTRLTVV.

The V and J genes are TRBV29-1 and TRBJ1-1; tentatively, D is TRBD1 (6 bases). The CDR3 consists of 13 residues. V gave up 7 bases and J gave up 4 bases, with 16 bases separating them. CDR1 is SQVTM, CDR2 ANQGSEA, per germline. CDR3: CSAQGGGGTEAFF. Written as DNA, the CDR3 is TGCAGCGCCCAAGGGGGAGGGGGCACTGAAGCTTTCTTT.

This clone was found once. The chain combines TRBV16 with TRBJ1-1; 8 nucleotides agree with TRBD1. Germline CDR1 is KGHSY and CDR2 is FQNENV. This CDR3 spans 14 amino acids. V lost 2 bases and J lost 3; bases outside the gene matches: 2. The CDR3 spells CASSQPDRDTEAFF. The CDR3 nucleotides read TGTGCCAGCAGCCAACCGGACAGGGACACTGAAGCTTTCTTT. Filled out from reference TRBV16 and TRBJ1-1, the complete variable domain reads GEEVAQTPKHLVRGEGQKAKLYCAPIKGHSYVFWYQQVLKNEFKFLISFQNENVFDETGMPKERFSAKCLPNSPCSLEIQATKLEDSAVYFCASSQPDRDTEAFFGQGTRLTVV.

The genes are TRBV6-6 and TRBJ2-7, with no clear D. Per germline, CDR1 MNHNY and CDR2 SVGAGI (reference sequence). V lost 4 bases and J lost 2, with 12 bases in between. The CDR3 is made up of 14 amino acids. The CDR3 nucleotides read TGTGCCAGCAGTTCCCTTACGGTCGCCTACGAGCAGTACTTC. It specifies CASSSLTVAYEQYF.

The rearrangement joins TRBV11-1 to TRBJ2-6, with 8 bases aligning to TRBD1. CDR1 is SGHAT and CDR2 is FQDESV in the germline V gene (reference sequence). CDR3 length: 15 amino acids. Losses at the gene ends were 4 bases for V and 2 bases for J; bases not matched to a gene: 1. The DNA for the CDR3 is TGTGCCAGCAGCTCACAGGGGGCTGGGGCCAACGTCCTGACTTTC. This encodes CASSSQGAGANVLTF.

The chain carries TRBV5-1 and TRBJ2-7, with TRBD2 matching over 10 bases. The CDR3 sequence is 13 residues long. Germline CDR1 and CDR2: SGHRS and YFSETQ. V was clipped by 7 bases and J by 7 bases; unmatched bases: 8. The CDR3 nucleotides are TGCGCCAGCGGAAGCGGGGGGGTTGGTGAGCAGTACTTC. It specifies CASGSGGVGEQYF.

This chain joins TRBV19 and TRBJ1-5, with TRBD1 as a possible D gene (6 bases). Germline values: CDR1 LNHDA, CDR2 SQIVND (reference sequence). The CDR3 runs 15 residues. V dropped 4 bases and J dropped 2 bases, with 12 bases sitting between them. The CDR3 nucleotides read TGTGCCAGTAGTAAAGCTGAGGGGGGCAATCAGCCCCAGCATTTT. As protein: CASSKAEGGNQPQHF.